The 32 T cell receptor beta chains reported below all come from one sample, sequenced in a study of blood T cell repertoires in COVID-19. Libraries were prepared by immunoSEQ multiplex PCR; TCRdb keeps only in-frame clonotypes and omits some of them. In the table there are some 270,000 clones, less than 95% of which are singletons. The sequencing sample was made of PBMCs or T cells enriched from blood (not recorded which). These receptors came from a man in his forties who had been exposed to COVID-19.

This clone was seen just once. The chain is built from TRBV29-1 and TRBJ2-1; TRBD2 matches at 11 bases. The CDR3 spans 15 residues. The germline CDR1 and CDR2 sequences are SQVTM and ANQGSEA. Unmatched junction bases numbered 18, after V lost 7 bases and J lost 13 bases. The CDR3 is CSGLRLAGRPILQFF. The CDR3 DNA follows: TGCAGCGGCTTACGACTAGCGGGACGTCCCATTCTCCAGTTCTTC.

The chain links TRBV5-6 to TRBJ2-7, with a tentative D call TRBD1 (5 bases). V lost 4 bases and J lost 2, with 10 bases in between. The CDR3 runs 13 residues. From germline, CDR1 is SGHDT and CDR2 YYEEEE. The CDR3 bases are TGTGCCAGCAGCGTGACAGTAGCCTACGAGCAGTACTTC. This codes for CASSVTVAYEQYF.

This chain links TRBV7-9 with TRBJ1-6; 12 bases align to TRBD1. This CDR3 is 19 amino acids long. Germline V gene sequence: CDR1 SEHNR, CDR2 FQNEAQ (reference sequence). Trimming took 4 bases from V and 8 from J; bases not matched to a gene: 15. The CDR3 protein is CASSSDRDRGPNIDSPLHF. CDR3 sequence (DNA): TGTGCCAGCAGCTCCGACCGGGACAGGGGGCCGAATATAGATTCACCCCTCCACTTT.

The V and J genes are TRBV12-5 and TRBJ1-1; TRBD1 matches 10 bases. There are 15 residues in the CDR3. CDR1 LGHNT and CDR2 FRNRAP come from the germline V gene. The V gene end was trimmed by 3 bases and the J gene end by 5 bases; junction bases not matched to a gene: 6. The CDR3 DNA reads as TGTGCTAGTGGTTTCCTGGGGACAGGGGAAACTGAAGCTTTCTTT. This sequence encodes CASGFLGTGETEAFF.

This chain links TRBV29-1 with TRBJ2-2; tentative D call: TRBD1 (6 bases). This CDR3 is built from 12 residues. V lost 7 bases and J lost 3, with 9 bases in between. Germline-derived CDR1 and CDR2 are SQVTM and ANQGSEA. The CDR3 DNA is TGCAGCGCCCACAGGGACACCGGGGAGCTGTTTTTT. Protein sequence: CSAHRDTGELFF.

The V and J genes are TRBV6-5 and TRBJ1-3; D not resolved. CDR3 length equals 13 residues. The V and J ends lost 5 bases and 9 bases respectively, with 14 bases between them. Per the germline V gene, CDR1 is MNHEY and CDR2 is SVGAGI. The CDR3 loop reads CASSTTTASTIYF. In DNA, the CDR3 is TGTGCCAGCAGTACGACTACGGCAAGCACCATATATTTT.

This chain connects TRBV9 to TRBJ1-2; TRBD1 matches 7 bases. This CDR3 has 19 amino acids. J lost 7 bases, V lost 4 bases, and 25 bases had no gene match. The germline V gene encodes CDR1 SGDLS and CDR2 YYNGEE. Here the CDR3 DNA reads TGTGCCAGCAGCCCCTCGGACAGGAACCTGGATCTCACCTTAGGTGGCTACACCTTC. This translates into CASSPSDRNLDLTLGGYTF.

This clone was seen a few times. Additional DNA sequences in this sample encode the identical CDR3. V usage is TRBV5-4 and J usage is TRBJ2-7; D not resolved. Between the trimmed V and J ends, which lost 0 bases and 1 base, there was a span of 5 bases. CDR1 is SGHNT and CDR2 is YYREEE in the germline V gene (reference sequence). The CDR3 spans 13 residues. The CDR3 bases are TGTGCCAGCAGCTTGGCCGGGTCCTACGAGCAGTACTTC. This gives the protein CASSLAGSYEQYF.

This clone was recorded only once. The rearrangement links TRBV28 to TRBJ1-1; a possible D gene is TRBD1 (5 bases). The germline V gene has CDR1 MDHEN and CDR2 SYDVKM. Trimming took 3 bases from V and 1 from J, leaving 12 bases between them. There are 15 residues in the CDR3. The CDR3 reads CASSFNPGQNTEAFF. DNA of the CDR3: TGTGCCAGCAGTTTTAACCCCGGACAGAACACTGAAGCTTTCTTT.

J is TRBJ2-2 and V is TRBV5-1; TRBD1 is a possible D gene (6 bases). Germline V gives CDR1 SGHRS, CDR2 YFSETQ. This CDR3 spans 13 amino acids. Trimming took 4 bases from V and 5 from J, leaving 9 bases between them. CDR3 sequence: CASSKDRTGELFF. CDR3 in DNA: TGCGCCAGCAGCAAGGACAGAACCGGGGAGCTGTTTTTT.

This sequence joins TRBV19 and TRBJ1-6; 7 bases map to TRBD1. This CDR3 comprises 15 residues. Germline V gives CDR1 LNHDA, CDR2 SQIVND (reference sequence). Unmatched junction bases numbered 7, after V lost 7 bases and J lost 4 bases. In DNA form, the CDR3 reads TGTGCCAGTACCACCGGGACAGCTTATAATTCACCCCTCCACTTT. Amino acid sequence: CASTTGTAYNSPLHF.

This clone was recorded a few times. The chain carries TRBV30 and TRBJ2-7; 7 positions match TRBD1. V shed 1 base and J 6 bases; nucleotides not matched to a gene: 9. The CDR3 contains 14 residues. Germline V CDR1 and CDR2: GTSNPN, SVGIG (reference sequence). This chain's CDR3 is CAWSGQGSRFEQYF. The CDR3 DNA follows: TGTGCCTGGAGTGGACAGGGATCCAGGTTCGAGCAGTACTTC.

V and J are TRBV5-1 and TRBJ2-3; 7 bases match TRBD2. The CDR3 sequence is 13 residues long. Germline lookup yields CDR1 SGHRS and CDR2 YFSETQ. The V gene end was trimmed by 7 bases and the J gene end by 5 bases; junction bases not matched to a gene: 7. The CDR3 nucleotides read TGCGCCAGCGAGGGCGGGAGCGGAGATACGCAGTATTTT. This encodes CASEGGSGDTQYF.

The chain uses TRBV5-1 and TRBJ2-3, with 10 bases aligning to TRBD2. The J segment lost 2 bases and the V segment lost 0 bases, leaving 6 bases of the junction unmatched. In germline, CDR1 is SGHRS, CDR2 YFSETQ. The CDR3 runs to 17 residues. CDR3 nucleotides: TGCGCCAGCAGCTTGGTTGGGCTAGCGGGAGTCACAGATACGCAGTATTTT. Its protein product is CASSLVGLAGVTDTQYF.

The chain recombines TRBV30 with TRBJ2-7; 8 nucleotides agree with TRBD2. This CDR3 region has 13 residues. V lost 3 bases and J lost 4; bases outside the gene matches: 5. In germline, CDR1 is GTSNPN, CDR2 SVGIG (reference sequence). CDR3 DNA: TGTGCCTGGAGCTCTAGCGGGCGATACGAGCAGTACTTC. It yields the protein CAWSSSGRYEQYF.

This clone was recorded once. The chain uses TRBV11-3 and TRBJ2-1; D is perhaps TRBD2 (6 bases). Germline CDR1 is SGHNT and CDR2 is YENEEA. This CDR3 is built from 13 residues. The V and J ends lost 5 bases and 13 bases respectively, with 18 bases between them. CDR3 coding DNA: TGTGCCAGCAGCATCACGCCAGACACTAGCCAGTTCTTC. As protein: CASSITPDTSQFF.

V gene TRBV5-1 combines with J gene TRBJ2-5, with D tentatively TRBD1 (5 bases). The germline V gene has CDR1 SGHRS and CDR2 YFSETQ. V shed 0 bases and J shed 4 bases, with 13 bases lying between them. The CDR3 is 15 amino acids. The CDR3 region has the DNA TGCGCCAGCAGCTTGGTGGTGACAGTGCCAGAGACCCAGTACTTC. It specifies CASSLVVTVPETQYF.

V gene TRBV24-1 combines with J gene TRBJ2-7; D might be TRBD1 (5 bases). Germline CDR1 KGHDR, CDR2 SFDVKD. CDR3 length: 13 residues. Trimming removed 4 bases at V and 6 bases at J, with 12 bases between. DNA of the CDR3: TGTGCCACCAGTGACCCCCAGGGTCCCGAGCAGTACTTC. Translated: CATSDPQGPEQYF.

Regarding this clone: This is likely a read error, given that the CDR3 carries no conserved phenylalanine or tryptophan at its end. The DNA is omitted, as the CDR3 cannot be located on it reliably, and the CDR3 follows TCRdb's listing. This chain links TRBV5-4 with TRBJ1-2; the table names TRBD1, a call not compared with the DNA. The CDR3 length equals 12 residues, ends included. In germline, CDR1 is SGHNT, CDR2 YYREEE (reference sequence). CDR3 amino acids: CASSSGQGVNII.

V is TRBV12-5 and J is TRBJ2-5, with D possibly matching TRBD1 (6 bases). The CDR3 extends over 16 amino acids. Trimming left V 3 bases short and J 0 bases short, with 14 bases between. CDR1 is LGHNT, CDR2 FRNRAP, per germline. CDR3: CASGLQGPQYQETQYF. In DNA form, the CDR3 reads TGTGCTAGTGGTTTACAGGGACCTCAGTACCAAGAGACCCAGTACTTC.

Only a few counts were recorded for this clone. This sequence joins TRBV3-1 (or the pseudogene TRBV3-2) and TRBJ2-1; 10 bases are shared with TRBD2. Germline CDR1 is LGHDT and CDR2 is YNNKEL (reference sequence). The CDR3 consists of 18 residues. V gave up 0 bases and J gave up 4 bases; unmatched junction bases: 9. The DNA of the CDR3 is TGTGCCAGCAGCCAAGATTTAACTAGCGGGAATACGTACAATGAGCAGTTCTTC. Encoded protein: CASSQDLTSGNTYNEQFF.

The V call is TRBV19, the J call TRBJ2-1; the D gene is possibly TRBD1 (5 bases). With 3 bases removed from V and 7 bases from J, the gap between germline ends came to 13 bases. The CDR3 has 14 residues. Germline V gene data show CDR1 as LNHDA and CDR2 as SQIVND (reference sequence). CDR3 sequence reads: CASSMGRVGNEQFF. CDR3 bases: TGTGCCAGTAGTATGGGCAGGGTGGGGAATGAGCAGTTCTTC.

The chain couples TRBV28 to TRBJ2-1; 7 bases fit TRBD2. V shed 2 bases, J shed 10 bases, and the junction held 14 bases outside the gene matches. Germline CDR1 is MDHEN and CDR2 is SYDVKM. The CDR3 is made up of 16 amino acids. This CDR3 is CASSLRYGGGPGEQFF. The CDR3 DNA sequence: TGTGCCAGCAGTTTAAGGTATGGGGGAGGGCCGGGGGAGCAGTTCTTC.

The rearrangement links TRBV19 to TRBJ1-2, with 10 bases identical to TRBD1. The CDR3 runs 14 residues. V was pared by 3 bases and J by 7 bases, with 5 bases of the junction left unmatched. CDR1 LNHDA and CDR2 SQIVND come from the germline V gene (reference sequence). The CDR3 region is CASSMGDRGLGYTF. CDR3 DNA sequence: TGTGCCAGTAGTATGGGGGACAGGGGTCTTGGCTACACCTTC.

The chain combines TRBV19 with TRBJ1-4; D not resolved. Trimming left V 1 base short and J 7 bases short, with 4 bases between. This CDR3 region has 12 residues. Germline V CDR1 and CDR2: LNHDA, SQIVND (reference sequence). This CDR3 reads CASSIGGEKLFF. In nucleotides, the CDR3 is TGTGCCAGTAGTATAGGCGGTGAAAAACTGTTTTTT.

The CDR3 DNA follows: TGTGCCAGCAATGCGGGACCGAACACCGGGGAGCTGTTTTTT. As protein: CASNAGPNTGELFF. The gene calls are TRBV28 and TRBJ2-2, with D possibly being TRBD2 (6 bases). V dropped 7 bases and J dropped 0 bases, with 9 bases sitting between them. The germline V gene encodes CDR1 MDHEN and CDR2 SYDVKM. The CDR3 is 14 amino acids. Full variable domain (remainder filled in from reference TRBV28 and TRBJ2-2): DVKVTQSSRYLVKRTGEKVFLECVQDMDHENMFWYRQDPGLGLRLIYFSYDVKMKEKGDIPEGYSVSREKKERFSLILESASTNQTSMYLCASNAGPNTGELFFGEGSRLTVL.

The chain recombines TRBV2 with TRBJ2-1; 16 bases match TRBD2. Germline trimming cut 6 bases from V and 7 bases from J; bases unmatched to any gene: 6. Germline V gives CDR1 SNHLY, CDR2 FYNNEI. The CDR3 consists of 16 residues. Written as DNA, the CDR3 is TGTGCCAGCAGGGGGACTAGCGGGAGGGCCGGAAATGAGCAGTTCTTC. It translates to CASRGTSGRAGNEQFF.

This rearrangement joins TRBV7-2 to TRBJ1-2, with unresolved D. V was trimmed by 2 bases and J by 7 bases, leaving 20 bases between them. The V gene's germline CDR1 is SGHTA and CDR2 FQGNSA. The CDR3 sequence is 16 residues long. CDR3 sequence: CASSLRQVEYAGGYTF. DNA of the CDR3: TGTGCCAGCAGCTTACGTCAGGTCGAATATGCAGGTGGCTACACCTTC.

The chain uses TRBV2 and TRBJ1-5; D is unresolved. Trimming shortened V by 7 bases and J by 3 bases, and 10 bases separated the two germline ends. CDR1 is SNHLY and CDR2 is FYNNEI in the germline V gene. This CDR3 comprises 13 residues. The CDR3, as DNA: TGTGCCAGCAACGACGGAGTCAATCAGCCCCAGCATTTT. Translated: CASNDGVNQPQHF.

The chain carries TRBV28 and TRBJ2-2, with 8 bases matching TRBD1. V trimming: 5 bases; J trimming: 1 base; junction bases outside the gene matches: 0. The CDR3 is made up of 14 amino acids. Looked up from germline, CDR1 is MDHEN and CDR2 is SYDVKM. This chain's CDR3 is CASSTGGNTGELFF. CDR3 bases: TGTGCCAGCAGTACAGGGGGGAACACCGGGGAGCTGTTTTTT.

This rearrangement joins TRBV13 to TRBJ1-1, with unresolved D. The germline gives CDR1 PRHDT, CDR2 FYEKMQ (reference sequence). The V end lost 4 bases, the J end lost 4 bases, and 10 bases lay between the germline ends. The CDR3 spans 13 residues. CDR3 in DNA: TGTGCCAGCAGCTCCTCGGGTGGCACTGAAGCTTTCTTT. Its translation: CASSSSGGTEAFF.

This chain's CDR3 is CASSFRGGTEAFF. CDR3 DNA: TGTGCCAGCAGCTTCAGGGGTGGGACTGAAGCTTTCTTT. The chain recombines TRBV11-1 with TRBJ1-1; weak D call: TRBD1 (6 bases). The CDR3 loop spans 13 amino acids. Trimming took 3 bases from V and 5 from J, leaving 10 bases between them. Germline-derived CDR1 and CDR2 are SGHAT and FQDESV (reference sequence).